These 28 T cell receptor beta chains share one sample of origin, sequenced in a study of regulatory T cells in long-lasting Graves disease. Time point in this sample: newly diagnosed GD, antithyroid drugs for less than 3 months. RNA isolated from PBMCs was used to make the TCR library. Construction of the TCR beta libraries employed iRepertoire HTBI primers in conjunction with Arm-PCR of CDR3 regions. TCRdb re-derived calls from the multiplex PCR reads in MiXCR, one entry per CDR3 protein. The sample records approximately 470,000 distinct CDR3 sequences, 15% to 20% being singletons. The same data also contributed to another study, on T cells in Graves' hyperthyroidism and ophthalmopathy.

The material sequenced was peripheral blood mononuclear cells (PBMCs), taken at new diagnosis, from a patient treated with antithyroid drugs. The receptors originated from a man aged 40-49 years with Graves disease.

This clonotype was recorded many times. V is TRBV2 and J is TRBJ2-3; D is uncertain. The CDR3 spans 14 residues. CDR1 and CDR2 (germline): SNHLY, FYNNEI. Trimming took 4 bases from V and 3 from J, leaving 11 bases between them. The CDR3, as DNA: TGTGCCAGCAGTGGATTGACGAAAACAGATACGCAGTATTTT. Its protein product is CASSGLTKTDTQYF.

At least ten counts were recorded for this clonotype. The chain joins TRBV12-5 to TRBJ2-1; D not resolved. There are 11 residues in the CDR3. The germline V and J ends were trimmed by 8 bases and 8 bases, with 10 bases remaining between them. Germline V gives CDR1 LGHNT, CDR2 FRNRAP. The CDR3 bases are TGTGCTAGTCAGAGTAGGGATGAGCAGTTCTTC. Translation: CASQSRDEQFF. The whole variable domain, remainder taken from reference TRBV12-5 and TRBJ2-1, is DARVTQTPRHKVTEMGQEVTMRCQPILGHNTVFWYRQTMMQGLELLAYFRNRAPLDDSGMPKDRFSAEMPDATLATLKIQPSEPRDSAVYFCASQSRDEQFFGPGTRLTVL.

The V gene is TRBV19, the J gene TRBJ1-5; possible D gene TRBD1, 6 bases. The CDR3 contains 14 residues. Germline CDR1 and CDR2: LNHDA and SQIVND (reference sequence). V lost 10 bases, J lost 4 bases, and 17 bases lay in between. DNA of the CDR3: TGTGCCACCGGGGGGGAACAGGGTAATCAGCCCCAGCATTTT. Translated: CATGGEQGNQPQHF. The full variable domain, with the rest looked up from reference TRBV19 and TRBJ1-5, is DGGITQSPKYLFRKEGQNVTLSCEQNLNHDAMYWYRQDPGQGLRLIYYSQIVNDFQKGDIAEGYSVSREKKESFPLTVTSAQKNPTAFYLCATGGEQGNQPQHFGDGTRLSIL.

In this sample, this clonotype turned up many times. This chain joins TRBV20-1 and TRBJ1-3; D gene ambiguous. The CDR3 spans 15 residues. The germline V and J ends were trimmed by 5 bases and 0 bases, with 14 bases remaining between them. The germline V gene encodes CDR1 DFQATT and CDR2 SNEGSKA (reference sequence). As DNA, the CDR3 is TGCAGTGCTGCGGCTTTGGCAGACTCTGGAAACACCATATATTTT. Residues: CSAAALADSGNTIYF.

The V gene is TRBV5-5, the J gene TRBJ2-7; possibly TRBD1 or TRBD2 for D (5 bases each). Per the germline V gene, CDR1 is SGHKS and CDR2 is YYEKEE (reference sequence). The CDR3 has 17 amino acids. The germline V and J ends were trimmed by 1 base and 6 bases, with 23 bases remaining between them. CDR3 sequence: CASSLYGAGWEIGEQYF. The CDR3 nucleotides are TGTGCCAGCAGCTTGTATGGGGCAGGGTGGGAGATCGGCGAGCAGTACTTC.

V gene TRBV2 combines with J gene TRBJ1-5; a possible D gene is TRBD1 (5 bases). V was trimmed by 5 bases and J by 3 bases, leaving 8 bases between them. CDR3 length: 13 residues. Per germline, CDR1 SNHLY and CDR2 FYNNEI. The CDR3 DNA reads TGTGCCAGCAGTAGCAGGGTCAATCAGCCCCAGCATTTT. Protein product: CASSSRVNQPQHF. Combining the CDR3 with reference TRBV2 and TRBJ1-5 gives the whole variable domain EPEVTQTPSHQVTQMGQEVILRCVPISNHLYFYWYRQILGQKVEFLVSFYNNEISEKSEIFDDQFSVERPDGSNFTLKIRSTKLEDSAMYFCASSSRVNQPQHFGDGTRLSIL.

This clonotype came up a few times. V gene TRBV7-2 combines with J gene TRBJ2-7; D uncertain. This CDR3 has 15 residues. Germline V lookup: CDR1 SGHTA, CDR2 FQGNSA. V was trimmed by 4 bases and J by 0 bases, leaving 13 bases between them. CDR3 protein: CASSSSPVGSYEQYF. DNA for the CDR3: TGTGCCAGCAGCTCATCGCCGGTAGGCTCCTACGAGCAGTACTTC.

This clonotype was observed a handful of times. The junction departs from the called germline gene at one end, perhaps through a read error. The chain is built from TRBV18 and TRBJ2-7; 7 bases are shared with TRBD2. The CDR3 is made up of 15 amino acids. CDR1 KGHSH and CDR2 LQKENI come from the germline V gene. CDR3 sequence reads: CASSPGESGAYEQHF. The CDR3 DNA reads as TGTGCCAGCTCACCAGGTGAAAGCGGGGCCTACGAGCAGCACTTC.

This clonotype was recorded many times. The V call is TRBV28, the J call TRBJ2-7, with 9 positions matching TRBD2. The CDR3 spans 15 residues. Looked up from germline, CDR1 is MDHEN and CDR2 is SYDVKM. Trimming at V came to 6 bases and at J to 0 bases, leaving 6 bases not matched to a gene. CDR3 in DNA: TGTGCCAGCAGCTCACTAGCGGGTAGCTCCTACGAGCAGTACTTC. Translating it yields CASSSLAGSSYEQYF.

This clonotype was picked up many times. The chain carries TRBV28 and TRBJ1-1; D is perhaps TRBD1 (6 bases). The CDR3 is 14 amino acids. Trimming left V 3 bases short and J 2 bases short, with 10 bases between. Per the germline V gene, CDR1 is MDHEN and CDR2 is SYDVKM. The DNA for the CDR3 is TGTGCCAGCAGTTTCAGGGGCTTTAACACTGAAGCTTTCTTT. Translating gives CASSFRGFNTEAFF.

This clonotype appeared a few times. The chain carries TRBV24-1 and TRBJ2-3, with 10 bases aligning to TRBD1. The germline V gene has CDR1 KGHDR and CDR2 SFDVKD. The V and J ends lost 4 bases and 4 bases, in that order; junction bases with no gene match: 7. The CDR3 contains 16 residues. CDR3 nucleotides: TGTGCCACCAGTGAGTGGACAGGGGGTCAGTCAGATACGCAGTATTTT. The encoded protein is CATSEWTGGQSDTQYF.

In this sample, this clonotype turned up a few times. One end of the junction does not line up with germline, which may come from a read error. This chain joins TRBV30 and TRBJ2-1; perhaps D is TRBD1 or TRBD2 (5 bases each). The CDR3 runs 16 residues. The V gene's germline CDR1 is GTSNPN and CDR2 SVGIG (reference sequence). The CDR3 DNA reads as TGTGCCTGGACTCCCAGAGGGACCATAAATCGGAATGAGCAGTCCTTC. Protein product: CAWTPRGTINRNEQSF.

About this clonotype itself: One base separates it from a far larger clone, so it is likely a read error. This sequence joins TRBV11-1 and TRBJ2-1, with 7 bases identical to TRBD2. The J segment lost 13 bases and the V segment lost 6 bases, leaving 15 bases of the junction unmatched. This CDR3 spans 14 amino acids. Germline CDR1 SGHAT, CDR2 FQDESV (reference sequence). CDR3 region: CASSSRGLQETQFF. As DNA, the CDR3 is TGTGCCAGCAGTTCCCGGGGACTACAAGAGACCCAGTTCTTC.

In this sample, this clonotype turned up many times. The CDR3: CASSQARTSGRGGIQYF. CDR3 nucleotide sequence: TGTGCCAGCAGCCAAGCCCGGACTAGCGGGAGAGGAGGCATTCAGTACTTC. J is TRBJ2-4 and V is TRBV3-1; 13 bases are shared with TRBD2. In germline, CDR1 is LGHDT, CDR2 YNNKEL (reference sequence). Losses at the gene ends were 1 base for V and 9 bases for J; bases not matched to a gene: 9. The CDR3 extends over 17 amino acids.

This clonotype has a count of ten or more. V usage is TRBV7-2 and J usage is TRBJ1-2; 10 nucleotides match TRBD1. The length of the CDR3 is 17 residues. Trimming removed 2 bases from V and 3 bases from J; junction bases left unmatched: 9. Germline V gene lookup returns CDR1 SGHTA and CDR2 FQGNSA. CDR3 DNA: TGTGCCAGCAGCTTATCGACAGGGGGCTCTTTTGACTATGGCTACACCTTC. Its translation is CASSLSTGGSFDYGYTF.

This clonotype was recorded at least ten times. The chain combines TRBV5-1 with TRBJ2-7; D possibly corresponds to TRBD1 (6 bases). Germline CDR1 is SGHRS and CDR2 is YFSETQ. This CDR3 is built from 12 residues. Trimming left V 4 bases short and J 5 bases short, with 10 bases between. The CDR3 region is CASSVDRHEQYF. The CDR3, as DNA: TGCGCCAGCAGCGTGGACAGACACGAGCAGTACTTC.

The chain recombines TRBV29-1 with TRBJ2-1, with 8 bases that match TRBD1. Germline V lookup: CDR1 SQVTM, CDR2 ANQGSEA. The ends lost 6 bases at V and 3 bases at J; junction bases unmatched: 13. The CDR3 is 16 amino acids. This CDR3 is CSVAPFMDRDYNEQFF. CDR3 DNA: TGCAGCGTCGCTCCTTTTATGGACAGGGACTACAATGAGCAGTTCTTC.

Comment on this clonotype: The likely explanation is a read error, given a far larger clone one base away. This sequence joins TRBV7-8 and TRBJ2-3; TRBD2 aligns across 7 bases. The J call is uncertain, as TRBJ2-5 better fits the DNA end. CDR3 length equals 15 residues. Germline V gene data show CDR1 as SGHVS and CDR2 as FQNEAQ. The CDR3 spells CASSLAGGRLENQYF. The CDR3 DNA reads TGTGCCAGCAGCTTAGCGGGCGGGAGATTGGAGAACCAGTACTTC.

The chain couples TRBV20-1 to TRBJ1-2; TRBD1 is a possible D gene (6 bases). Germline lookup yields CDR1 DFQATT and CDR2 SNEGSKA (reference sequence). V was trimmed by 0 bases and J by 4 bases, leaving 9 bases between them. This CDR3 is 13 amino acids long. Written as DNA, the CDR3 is TGCAGTGCTAGAGACCGGACAGTCTATGGCTACACCTTC. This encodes CSARDRTVYGYTF.

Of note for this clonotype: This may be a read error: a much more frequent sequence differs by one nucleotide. The CDR3 sequence: CASSPQQGELSQHF. For the CDR3, the DNA is TGTGCCAGCTCACCACAACAGGGGGAACTGTCCCAGCATTTT. The chain uses TRBV18 and TRBJ1-5; 8 nucleotides line up with TRBD1. The CDR3 is 14 residues long. The germline V gene has CDR1 KGHSH and CDR2 LQKENI. J was trimmed by 11 bases and V by 1 base; bases with no gene match: 7.

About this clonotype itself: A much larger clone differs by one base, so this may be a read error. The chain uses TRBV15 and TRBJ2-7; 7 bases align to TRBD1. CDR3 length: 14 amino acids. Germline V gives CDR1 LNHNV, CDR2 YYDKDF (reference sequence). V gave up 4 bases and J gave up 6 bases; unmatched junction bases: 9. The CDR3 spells CATSKNRGAREQYF. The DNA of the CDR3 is TGTGCCACCAGCAAGAACAGGGGCGCCCGCGAGCAGTACTTC.

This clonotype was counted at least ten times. The CDR3 DNA is TGTGCCAGCAGTTCCCCCAACAGGGGAACTTACGAGCAGTACTTC. It encodes CASSSPNRGTYEQYF. The chain carries TRBV12-3 or TRBV12-4 and TRBJ2-7, with 7 nucleotides matching TRBD1. Trimming cost V 4 bases and J 4 bases; bases outside gene matches: 10. The CDR3 loop spans 15 amino acids.

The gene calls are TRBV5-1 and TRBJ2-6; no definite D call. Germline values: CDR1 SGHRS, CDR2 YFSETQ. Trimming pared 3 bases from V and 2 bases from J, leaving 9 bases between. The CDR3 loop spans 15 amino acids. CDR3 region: CASSSDWPGANVLTF. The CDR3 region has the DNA TGCGCCAGCAGCTCGGATTGGCCTGGGGCCAACGTCCTGACTTTC.

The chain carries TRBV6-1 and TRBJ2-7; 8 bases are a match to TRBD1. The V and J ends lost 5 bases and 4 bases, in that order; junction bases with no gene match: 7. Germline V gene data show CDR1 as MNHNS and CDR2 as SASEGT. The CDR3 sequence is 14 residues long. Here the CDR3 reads CASSRRTGKYEQYF. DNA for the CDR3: TGTGCCAGCAGTAGACGGACAGGGAAGTACGAGCAGTACTTC.

The CDR3 coding sequence is TGTGCCAGCAGTGTGGGACTAGCCTCCGGGGAGCTGTTTTTT. It translates to CASSVGLASGELFF. This chain uses TRBV28 with TRBJ2-2; 9 bases match TRBD2. The germline gives CDR1 MDHEN, CDR2 SYDVKM. The CDR3 is 14 amino acids. With 5 bases clipped from V and 6 bases from J, the junction kept 4 bases outside the gene matches.

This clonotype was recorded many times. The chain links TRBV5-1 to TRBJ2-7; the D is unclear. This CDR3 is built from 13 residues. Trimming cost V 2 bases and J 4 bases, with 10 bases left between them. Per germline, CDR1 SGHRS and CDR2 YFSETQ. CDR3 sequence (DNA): TGCGCCAGCAGCTTCGACGGCCTTTACGAGCAGTACTTC. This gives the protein CASSFDGLYEQYF.

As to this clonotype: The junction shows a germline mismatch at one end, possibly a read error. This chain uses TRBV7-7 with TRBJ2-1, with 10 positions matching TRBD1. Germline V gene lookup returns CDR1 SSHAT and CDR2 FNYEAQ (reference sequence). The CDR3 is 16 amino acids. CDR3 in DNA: TGTGCTAGCAGCCCTAGACAGGGGGCATCCTACAATGAGCAGTTCTTC. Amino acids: CASSPRQGASYNEQFF.

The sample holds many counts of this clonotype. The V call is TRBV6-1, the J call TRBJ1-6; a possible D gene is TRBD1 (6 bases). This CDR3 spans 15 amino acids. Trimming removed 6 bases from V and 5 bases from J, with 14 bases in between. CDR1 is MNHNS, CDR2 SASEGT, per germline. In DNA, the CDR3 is TGTGCCAGCAGACCTGGACAGTCGGATAATTCACCCCTCCACTTT. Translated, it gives CASRPGQSDNSPLHF.